These 27 T cell receptor beta chains originate from one sample sequenced in a study of T cells after yellow fever vaccination. Each CDR3 protein gets one entry after TCRdb re-called the 5' RACE reads with MiXCR. The sample holds some 390,000 distinct CDR3 sequences; around a sixth are singletons and the top ten take 15% to 20%. Sequencing was performed on PBMCs, taken before the yellow fever booster vaccination. The receptors shown here come from a man aged 18 to 30 who received the YFV17D yellow fever vaccine.

The chain combines TRBV20-1 with TRBJ2-5; 8 bases line up with TRBD1. The J segment lost 4 bases and the V segment lost 5 bases, leaving 3 bases of the junction unmatched. The CDR3 contains 12 residues. Germline V gene data show CDR1 as DFQATT and CDR2 as SNEGSKA (reference sequence). CDR3 DNA: TGCAGTGCTTTTGGACAGGGAGAGACCCAGTACTTC. Its protein is CSAFGQGETQYF.

The chain joins TRBV20-1 to TRBJ2-7, with unresolved D. Germline values: CDR1 DFQATT, CDR2 SNEGSKA (reference sequence). There are 13 residues in the CDR3. V was pared by 5 bases and J by 6 bases, with 17 bases between. The CDR3 DNA sequence: TGCAGTGCTCCCAAGCCCCCGGGCCTCGAGCAGTACGTC. It specifies CSAPKPPGLEQYV.

The chain recombines TRBV12-3 or TRBV12-4 with TRBJ2-7; tentatively, D is TRBD1 (7 bases). The CDR3 length is 14 residues. V shed 6 bases and J shed 4 bases, with 16 bases lying between them. As DNA, the CDR3 is TGTGCCAGCAGGAGAGGGGGCGCGGGGTACGAGCAGTACTTC. Its translation: CASRRGGAGYEQYF.

This clonotype showed up just a few times. This chain uses TRBV6-5 with TRBJ2-3; 8 bases line up with TRBD1. Unmatched junction bases numbered 11, after V lost 5 bases and J lost 7 bases. Germline loops: CDR1 MNHEY, CDR2 SVGAGI. This CDR3 spans 15 amino acids. CDR3 in DNA: TGTGCCAGCAGTGGACAGGGAGCGACAAAGAATACGCAGTATTTT. Translation: CASSGQGATKNTQYF.

This clonotype appeared a few times. The V call is TRBV28, the J call TRBJ2-7; 11 bases map to TRBD2. Germline V gene data show CDR1 as MDHEN and CDR2 as SYDVKM. The CDR3 totals 15 residues. J lost 0 bases, V lost 6 bases, and 4 bases had no gene match. This chain's CDR3 is CASRATSGSSYEQYV. CDR3 DNA sequence: TGTGCCAGCAGGGCTACTAGCGGGAGCTCCTACGAGCAGTACGTC.

This clonotype turned up a few times. The chain is built from TRBV4-3 and TRBJ1-5; D not resolved. With 0 bases removed from V and 6 bases from J, the gap between germline ends came to 9 bases. This CDR3 has 14 residues. CDR1 is LGHNA and CDR2 is YSLEER in the germline V gene. As DNA, the CDR3 is TGCGCCAGCAGCCAAGAGGGGATAGGTCAGCCCCAGCATTTT. Protein: CASSQEGIGQPQHF.

This rearrangement joins TRBV7-9 to TRBJ2-5; 14 bases agree with TRBD2. CDR3 size: 16 residues. The V segment lost 5 bases and the J segment 4 bases; nucleotides outside the gene matches: 6. Germline CDR1 and CDR2: SEHNR and FQNEAQ (reference sequence). The CDR3 sequence is CASSQPGLAGAETQYF. The DNA of the CDR3 is TGTGCCAGCAGCCAGCCGGGACTAGCGGGGGCAGAGACCCAGTACTTC.

V usage is TRBV20-1 and J usage is TRBJ1-1; D perhaps matches TRBD1 (5 bases). V lost 3 bases, J lost 5 bases, and 16 bases lay in between. Germline lookup yields CDR1 DFQATT and CDR2 SNEGSKA (reference sequence). The CDR3 is made up of 14 amino acids. The CDR3 coding sequence is TGCAGTGCTAGGGGGGGAGGAGGTACGACTGAAGCTTTCTTT. Its protein product is CSARGGGGTTEAFF.

In its sample, this clonotype was seen a few times. This chain joins TRBV11-2 and TRBJ2-3, with D tentatively TRBD2 (6 bases). Germline V gene sequence: CDR1 SGHAT, CDR2 FQNNGV. The CDR3 length is 18 residues. The germline V and J ends were trimmed by 1 base and 3 bases, with 20 bases remaining between them. The CDR3 DNA follows: TGTGCCAGCAGCTTAGGGCGGGGTATGGGTAGAAAAACAGATACGCAGTATTTT. This gives the protein CASSLGRGMGRKTDTQYF.

The rearrangement uses TRBV12-3 or TRBV12-4 and TRBJ1-5; D gene ambiguous. Trimming cost V 7 bases and J 5 bases, with 9 bases left between them. This CDR3 region has 12 residues. CDR3 DNA: TGTGCCAGCACTCGGGAAGATCAGCCCCAGCATTTT. This gives the protein CASTREDQPQHF.

In its sample, this clonotype was seen a few times. V is TRBV5-6 and J is TRBJ1-1; 8 bases are shared with TRBD1. The CDR3 runs to 17 residues. Losses at the gene ends were 1 base for V and 4 bases for J; bases not matched to a gene: 12. Per germline, CDR1 SGHDT and CDR2 YYEEEE. This CDR3 is CASSLRRTGKYGTEAFF. The CDR3 DNA reads TGTGCCAGCAGCTTGCGCAGGACAGGGAAATATGGCACTGAAGCTTTCTTT. Drawing the rest from reference TRBV5-6 and TRBJ1-1, the complete variable domain is DAGVTQSPTHLIKTRGQQVTLRCSPKSGHDTVSWYQQALGQGPQFIFQYYEEEERQRGNFPDRFSGHQFPNYSSELNVNALLLGDSALYLCASSLRRTGKYGTEAFFGQGTRLTVV.

This chain connects TRBV12-3 or TRBV12-4 to TRBJ2-3; D is undetermined. Trimming removed 7 bases from V and 0 bases from J, with 5 bases in between. CDR3 length: 12 residues. The CDR3 reads CASKPSTDTQYF. CDR3 sequence (DNA): TGTGCCAGCAAACCTAGCACAGATACGCAGTATTTT.

The rearrangement links TRBV6-6 to TRBJ1-4; a possible D gene is TRBD1 (6 bases). V was trimmed by 0 bases and J by 5 bases, leaving 10 bases between them. Germline loops: CDR1 MNHNY, CDR2 SVGAGI (reference sequence). This CDR3 contains 15 residues. The DNA for the CDR3 is TGTGCCAGCAGTTACTCGTCCACAGGGAATGAAAAACTGTTTTTT. It encodes CASSYSSTGNEKLFF.

The V gene is TRBV6-6, the J gene TRBJ2-3; 11 bases match TRBD2. The length of the CDR3 is 16 residues. The germline CDR1 and CDR2 sequences are MNHNY and SVGAGI (reference sequence). The ends lost 5 bases at V and 1 base at J; junction bases unmatched: 5. CDR3 bases: TGTGCCAGCAGTGCTACTAGCGGGGGTCGCACAGATACGCAGTATTTT. It translates to CASSATSGGRTDTQYF.

This sequence joins TRBV27 and TRBJ2-7, with D perhaps TRBD2 (5 bases). The CDR3 runs 11 residues. Germline CDR1 MNHEY, CDR2 SMNVEV (reference sequence). V was cut by 8 bases and J by 5 bases, with 10 bases left in between. CDR3 loop: CASASSHEQYF. CDR3 DNA: TGTGCCAGCGCTAGCAGTCACGAGCAGTACTTC.

This clonotype has more than one count but fewer than ten. The chain recombines TRBV7-9 with TRBJ2-3; the D is unclear. Germline CDR1 is SEHNR and CDR2 is FQNEAQ (reference sequence). This CDR3 spans 14 amino acids. With 1 base removed from V and 2 bases from J, the gap between germline ends came to 7 bases. The CDR3 coding sequence is TGTGCCAGCAGCTTAGGTCCTGCCACAGATACGCAGTATTTT. Translated, it gives CASSLGPATDTQYF. The entire variable domain, with the rest obtained from reference TRBV7-9 and TRBJ2-3, is as follows: DTGVSQNPRHKITKRGQNVTFRCDPISEHNRLYWYRQTLGQGPEFLTYFQNEAQLEKSRLLSDRFSAERPKGSFSTLEIQRTEQGDSAMYLCASSLGPATDTQYFGPGTRLTVL.

The chain links TRBV19 to TRBJ2-1; D is perhaps TRBD1 or TRBD2 (5 bases each). The tail of the sequence fits TRBJ2-7 better, so the J call may be wrong. This CDR3 comprises 15 residues. Germline-derived CDR1 and CDR2 are LNHDA and SQIVND (reference sequence). CDR3 in amino acids: CASSIMGELRHEQYF. Written as DNA, the CDR3 is TGTGCCAGTAGTATTATGGGGGAATTGAGGCATGAGCAGTACTTC.

This clonotype was observed a handful of times. The V gene is TRBV29-1, the J gene TRBJ2-2; 7 nucleotides line up with TRBD1. Germline lookup yields CDR1 SQVTM and CDR2 ANQGSEA. V gave up 2 bases and J gave up 5 bases; unmatched junction bases: 8. The CDR3 contains 15 residues. CDR3 nucleotide sequence: TGCAGCGTTGAAAGATCGACAGGGAGAACCGGGGAGCTGTTTTTT. Protein: CSVERSTGRTGELFF.

This sequence joins TRBV7-2 and TRBJ2-5; D is ambiguous. The CDR3 totals 14 residues. The germline gives CDR1 SGHTA, CDR2 FQGNSA. The V end lost 7 bases, the J end lost 5 bases, and 17 bases lay between the germline ends. The chain's CDR3 is CASTQPGVVETQYF. The CDR3 DNA is TGTGCCAGCACCCAACCTGGGGTGGTGGAGACCCAGTACTTC.

As for this clonotype: A junction boundary mismatches the germline segment, possibly from a read error. V is TRBV7-7 and J is TRBJ2-1, with 9 bases lining up with TRBD1. Germline V lookup: CDR1 SSHAT, CDR2 FNYEAQ (reference sequence). The CDR3 loop spans 18 amino acids. This CDR3 is CASRKDTPPQGATGEQFF. The CDR3 coding sequence is TGTGCTAGCAGGAAAGACACCCCTCCACAGGGGGCTACTGGTGAGCAGTTCTTC.

This clonotype showed up just a few times. The chain links TRBV20-1 to TRBJ2-6; D remains unclear. The CDR3 spans 11 residues. Between the trimmed V and J ends, which lost 1 base and 5 bases, there was a span of 0 bases. In germline, CDR1 is DFQATT, CDR2 SNEGSKA (reference sequence). CDR3: CSARGANVLTF. The CDR3, as DNA: TGCAGTGCTAGAGGGGCCAACGTCCTGACTTTC.

This clonotype was seen at least ten times. The CDR3: CASSERMGGNTGELFF. The CDR3 region has the DNA TGTGCCAGCAGCGAAAGGATGGGGGGCAACACCGGGGAGCTGTTTTTT. The V call is TRBV11-2, the J call TRBJ2-2, with D perhaps assigned TRBD1 or TRBD2 (6 bases each). Germline V gene sequence: CDR1 SGHAT, CDR2 FQNNGV. Trimming left V 5 bases short and J 2 bases short, with 15 bases between. This CDR3 is 16 amino acids long.

In its sample, this clonotype was seen a few times. The chain uses TRBV6-2 or TRBV6-3 and TRBJ2-6, with a weak D call TRBD2 (6 bases). The CDR3 sequence is 18 residues long. From germline, CDR1 is MNHEY and CDR2 SVGEGT. Trimming removed 2 bases from V and 0 bases from J, with 14 bases in between. CDR3 loop: CASSYLRVRDSGANVLTF. Here the CDR3 DNA reads TGTGCCAGCAGTTACCTCCGAGTGCGGGACTCTGGGGCCAACGTCCTGACTTTC.

This clonotype was counted only a few times. V and J are TRBV20-1 and TRBJ2-7, with TRBD1 matching 7 bases. The CDR3 length is 13 residues. Germline assignment: CDR1 DFQATT and CDR2 SNEGSKA (reference sequence). V shed 1 base and J 0 bases; nucleotides not matched to a gene: 0. CDR3 bases: TGCAGTGCTAGAGGACAGGGCTCCTACGAGCAGTACGTC. It codes for CSARGQGSYEQYV.

The rearrangement uses TRBV4-3 and TRBJ2-2; tentative D call: TRBD2 (5 bases). V lost 0 bases, J lost 6 bases, and 8 bases lay in between. The CDR3 is 14 amino acids. From germline, CDR1 is LGHNA and CDR2 YSLEER. This CDR3 reads CASSQEAGAGELFF. The CDR3 DNA is TGCGCCAGCAGCCAAGAGGCGGGCGCCGGGGAGCTGTTTTTT.

CDR3 region: CSARGASGRSQHF. The CDR3 DNA reads as TGCAGTGCTAGGGGGGCCTCAGGGAGGTCCCAGCATTTT. The chain links TRBV20-1 to TRBJ1-5, with D maybe TRBD1 (6 bases). The V end was cut by 3 bases, the J end by 11 bases, with 17 bases between. In germline, CDR1 is DFQATT, CDR2 SNEGSKA (reference sequence). CDR3 size: 13 residues.

This chain links TRBV5-6 with TRBJ2-1; possible D gene TRBD2, 5 bases. Germline V gives CDR1 SGHDT, CDR2 YYEEEE. This CDR3 is built from 14 residues. The V end was cut by 5 bases, the J end by 2 bases, with 11 bases between. The CDR3: CASRQLTTYNEQFF. In DNA form, the CDR3 reads TGTGCCAGCAGGCAATTGACTACCTACAATGAGCAGTTCTTC.